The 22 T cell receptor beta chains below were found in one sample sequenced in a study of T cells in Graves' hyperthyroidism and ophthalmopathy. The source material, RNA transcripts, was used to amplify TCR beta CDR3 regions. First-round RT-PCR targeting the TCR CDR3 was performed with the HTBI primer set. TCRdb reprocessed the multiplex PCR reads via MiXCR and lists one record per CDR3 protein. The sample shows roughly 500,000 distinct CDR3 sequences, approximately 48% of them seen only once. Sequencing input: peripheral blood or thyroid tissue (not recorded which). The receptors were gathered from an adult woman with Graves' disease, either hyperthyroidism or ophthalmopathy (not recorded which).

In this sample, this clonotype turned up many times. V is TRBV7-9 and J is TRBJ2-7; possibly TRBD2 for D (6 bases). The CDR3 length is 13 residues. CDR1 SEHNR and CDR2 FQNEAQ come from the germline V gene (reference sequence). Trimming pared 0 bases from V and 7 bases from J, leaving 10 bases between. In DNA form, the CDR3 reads TGTGCCAGCAGCTTAGCGGGAGGCGGGGAGCAGTACTTC. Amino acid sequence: CASSLAGGGEQYF. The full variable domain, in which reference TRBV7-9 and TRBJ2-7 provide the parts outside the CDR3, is DTGVSQNPRHKITKRGQNVTFRCDPISEHNRLYWYRQTLGQGPEFLTYFQNEAQLEKSRLLSDRFSAERPKGSFSTLEIQRTEQGDSAMYLCASSLAGGGEQYFGPGTRLTVT.

The CDR3 bases are TGTGCCAGCAGTTCGTCCCCTCCTCGCTACACCTTC. It specifies CASSSSPPRYTF. The rearrangement uses TRBV28 and TRBJ1-2; D remains unclear. The V gene lost 4 bases and the J gene lost 9 bases, with 12 bases spanning the gap. Looked up from germline, CDR1 is MDHEN and CDR2 is SYDVKM. The CDR3 covers 12 residues.

The CDR3 reads CASRPGGSDSYEQYF. CDR3 in DNA: TGTGCCAGCAGACCAGGGGGCTCGGATTCCTACGAGCAGTACTTC. This rearrangement joins TRBV7-2 to TRBJ2-7; 8 nucleotides match TRBD1. V dropped 6 bases and J dropped 1; count of bases not matched to a gene: 8. The CDR3 is made up of 15 amino acids. Per the germline V gene, CDR1 is SGHTA and CDR2 is FQGNSA.

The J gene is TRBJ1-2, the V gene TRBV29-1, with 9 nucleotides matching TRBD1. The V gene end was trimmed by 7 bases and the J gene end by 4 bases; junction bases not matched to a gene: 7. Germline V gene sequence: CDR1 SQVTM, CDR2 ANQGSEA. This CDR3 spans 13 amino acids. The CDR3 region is CSAGQGQGYGYTF. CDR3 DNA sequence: TGCAGCGCTGGACAGGGACAGGGCTATGGCTACACCTTC. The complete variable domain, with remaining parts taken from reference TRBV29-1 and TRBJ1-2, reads SAVISQKPSRDICQRGTSLTIQCQVDSQVTMMFWYRQQPGQSLTLIATANQGSEATYESGFVIDKFPISRPNLTFSTLTVSNMSPEDSSIYLCSAGQGQGYGYTFGSGTRLTVV.

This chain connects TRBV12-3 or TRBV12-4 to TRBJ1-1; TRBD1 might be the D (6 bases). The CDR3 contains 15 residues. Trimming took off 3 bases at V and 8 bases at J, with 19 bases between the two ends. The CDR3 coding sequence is TGTGCCAGCAGTTTCGACAGGTCAGTTCGTGCCGAAGCTTTCTTT. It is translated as CASSFDRSVRAEAFF.

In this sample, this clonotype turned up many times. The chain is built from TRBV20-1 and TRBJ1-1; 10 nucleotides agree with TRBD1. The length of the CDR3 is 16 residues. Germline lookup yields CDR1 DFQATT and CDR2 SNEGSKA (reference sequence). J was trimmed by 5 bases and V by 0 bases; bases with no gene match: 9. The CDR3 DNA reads TGCAGTGCTAGAGATCTGGGACAGGGGCGTCCAACTGAAGCTTTCTTT. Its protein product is CSARDLGQGRPTEAFF.

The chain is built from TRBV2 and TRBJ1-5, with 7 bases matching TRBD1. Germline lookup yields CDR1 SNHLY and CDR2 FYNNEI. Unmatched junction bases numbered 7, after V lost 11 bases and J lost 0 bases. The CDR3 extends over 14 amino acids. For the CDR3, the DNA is TGTGCCGGCAAACAGGGGTATAGCAATCAGCCCCAGCATTTT. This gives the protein CAGKQGYSNQPQHF.

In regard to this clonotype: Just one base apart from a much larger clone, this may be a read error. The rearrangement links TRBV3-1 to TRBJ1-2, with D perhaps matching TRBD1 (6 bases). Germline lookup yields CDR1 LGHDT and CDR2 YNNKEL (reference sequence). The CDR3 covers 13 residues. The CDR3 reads CASSQEDSYGHTF. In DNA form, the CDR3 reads TGTGCCAGCAGCCAAGAGGACAGCTATGGCCACACCTTC.

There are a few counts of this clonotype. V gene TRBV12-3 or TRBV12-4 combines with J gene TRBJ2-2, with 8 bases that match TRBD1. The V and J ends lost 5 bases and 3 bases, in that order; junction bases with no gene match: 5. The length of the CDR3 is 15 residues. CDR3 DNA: TGTGCCAGCAGTCGGACAGGGAGGTACACCGGGGAGCTGTTTTTT. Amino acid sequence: CASSRTGRYTGELFF.

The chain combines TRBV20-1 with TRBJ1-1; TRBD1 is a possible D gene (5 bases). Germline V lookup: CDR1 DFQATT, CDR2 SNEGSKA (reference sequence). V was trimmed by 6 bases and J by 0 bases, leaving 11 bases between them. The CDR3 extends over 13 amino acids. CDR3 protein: CSAGTVMNTEAFF. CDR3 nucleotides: TGCAGTGCGGGGACGGTGATGAACACTGAAGCTTTCTTT.

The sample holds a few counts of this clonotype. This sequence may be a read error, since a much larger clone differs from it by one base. For the CDR3, the DNA is TGCGCCAGCAGCTTGCTGGACGGAGGTTCGGGCGAGCGGTACTTC. Its protein is CASSLLDGGSGERYF. V and J are TRBV5-1 and TRBJ2-7; D possibly corresponds to TRBD2 (5 bases). The CDR3 is 15 amino acids. The germline V gene has CDR1 SGHRS and CDR2 YFSETQ. The full variable domain, completed using reference TRBV5-1 and TRBJ2-7, is KAGVTQTPRYLIKTRGQQVTLSCSPISGHRSVSWYQQTPGQGLQFLFEYFSETQRNKGNFPGRFSGRQFSNSRSEMNVSTLELGDSALYLCASSLLDGGSGERYFGPGTRLTVT.

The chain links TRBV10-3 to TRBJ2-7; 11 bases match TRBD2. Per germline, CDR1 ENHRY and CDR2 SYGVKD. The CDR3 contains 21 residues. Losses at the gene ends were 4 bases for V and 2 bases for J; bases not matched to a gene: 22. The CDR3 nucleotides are TGTGCCATCAGTGGACAGGTCAAAGGACTAGCGGGCTCACTCTCGACCTACGAGCAGTACTTC. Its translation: CAISGQVKGLAGSLSTYEQYF.

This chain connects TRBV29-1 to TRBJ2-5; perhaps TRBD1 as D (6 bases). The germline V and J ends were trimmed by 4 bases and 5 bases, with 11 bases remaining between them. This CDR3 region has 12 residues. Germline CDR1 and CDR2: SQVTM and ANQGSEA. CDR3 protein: CSVGAGAETQYF. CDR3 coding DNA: TGCAGCGTTGGGGCAGGGGCTGAGACCCAGTACTTC.

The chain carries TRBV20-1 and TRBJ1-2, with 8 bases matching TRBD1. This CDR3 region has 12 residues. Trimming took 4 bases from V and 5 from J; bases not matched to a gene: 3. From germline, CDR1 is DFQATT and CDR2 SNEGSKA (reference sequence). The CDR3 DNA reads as TGCAGTGCTAAGGACAGGGCGTATGGCTACACCTTC. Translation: CSAKDRAYGYTF.

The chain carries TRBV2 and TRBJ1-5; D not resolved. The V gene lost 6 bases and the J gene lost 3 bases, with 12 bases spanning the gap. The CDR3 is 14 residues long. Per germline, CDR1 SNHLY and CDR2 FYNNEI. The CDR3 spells CASRYGQTNQPQHF. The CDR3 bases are TGTGCCAGCAGATACGGGCAGACCAATCAGCCCCAGCATTTT.

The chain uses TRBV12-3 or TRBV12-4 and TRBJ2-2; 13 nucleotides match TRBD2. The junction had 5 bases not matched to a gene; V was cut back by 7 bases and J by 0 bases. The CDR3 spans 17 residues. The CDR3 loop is CASTSGLAGANTGELFF. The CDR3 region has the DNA TGTGCCAGCACCTCCGGACTAGCGGGAGCGAACACCGGGGAGCTGTTTTTT.

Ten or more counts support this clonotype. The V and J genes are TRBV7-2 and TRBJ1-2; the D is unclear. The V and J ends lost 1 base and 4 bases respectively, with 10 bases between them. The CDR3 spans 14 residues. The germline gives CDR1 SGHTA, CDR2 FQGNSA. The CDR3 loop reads CASSLGWEGYGYTF. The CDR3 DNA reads TGTGCCAGCAGCTTAGGTTGGGAGGGCTATGGCTACACCTTC. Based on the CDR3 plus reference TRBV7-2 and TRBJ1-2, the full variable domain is GAGVSQSPSNKVTEKGKDVELRCDPISGHTALYWYRQSLGQGLEFLIYFQGNSAPDKSGLPSDRFSAERTGGSVSTLTIQRTQQEDSAVYLCASSLGWEGYGYTFGSGTRLTVV.

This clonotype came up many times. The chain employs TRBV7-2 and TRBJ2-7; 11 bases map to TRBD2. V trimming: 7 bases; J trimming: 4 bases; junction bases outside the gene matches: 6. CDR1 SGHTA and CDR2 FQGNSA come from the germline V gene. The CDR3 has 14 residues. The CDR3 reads CASTETSGTYEQYF. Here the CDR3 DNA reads TGTGCCAGCACCGAGACTAGCGGGACTTACGAGCAGTACTTC.

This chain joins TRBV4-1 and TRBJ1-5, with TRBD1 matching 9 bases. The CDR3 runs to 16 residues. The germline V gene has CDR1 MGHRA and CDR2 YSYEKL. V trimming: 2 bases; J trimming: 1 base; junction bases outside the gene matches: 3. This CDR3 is CASSQPGQGSNQPQHF. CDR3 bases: TGCGCCAGCAGCCAACCGGGACAGGGAAGCAATCAGCCCCAGCATTTT.

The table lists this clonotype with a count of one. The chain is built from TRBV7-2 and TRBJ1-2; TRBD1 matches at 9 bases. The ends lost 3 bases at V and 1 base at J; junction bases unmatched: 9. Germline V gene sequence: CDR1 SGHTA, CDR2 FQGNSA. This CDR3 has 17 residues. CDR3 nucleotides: TGTGCCAGCAGCTTCTCCGGACAGGGGAAGTTTAACTATGGCTACACCTTC. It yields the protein CASSFSGQGKFNYGYTF.

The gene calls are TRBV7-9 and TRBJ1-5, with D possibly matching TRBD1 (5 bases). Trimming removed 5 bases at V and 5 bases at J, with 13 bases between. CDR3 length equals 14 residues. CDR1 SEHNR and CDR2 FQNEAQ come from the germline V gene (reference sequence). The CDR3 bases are TGTGCCAGCAGCCCAGCCAGGGTGGATCAGCCCCAGCATTTT. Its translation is CASSPARVDQPQHF.

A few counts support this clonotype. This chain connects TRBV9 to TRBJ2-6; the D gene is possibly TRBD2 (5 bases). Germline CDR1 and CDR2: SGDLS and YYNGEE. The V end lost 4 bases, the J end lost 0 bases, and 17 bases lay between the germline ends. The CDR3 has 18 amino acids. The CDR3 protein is CASSPFASRYSGANVLTF. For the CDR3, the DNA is TGTGCCAGCAGCCCCTTTGCTAGCCGCTACTCTGGGGCCAACGTCCTGACTTTC.